This T cell receptor beta chain is from a study of identical twins. MiXCR, run by TCRdb on the 5' RACE reads, gives a single entry per CDR3 protein. The sample lists under 450,000 distinct CDR3 sequences, about 18% seen once, with approximately 12% in the top ten. V shed 8 bases and J 0 bases; nucleotides not matched to a gene: 8. CDR1 is ENHRY and CDR2 is SYGVKD in the germline V gene. The CDR3 covers 16 residues. In this sample, this clonotype turned up many times. The rearrangement links TRBV10-3 to TRBJ2-1, with 9 bases identical to TRBD2. The receptor comes from a man between 50 and 59 years old in good health. Sequencing input: naive T cells sorted from blood. CDR3 DNA sequence: TGTGCCATCGATAGCGGGGGCCAGAGCTCCTACAATGAGCAGTTCTTC. It codes for CAIDSGGQSSYNEQFF.